One sample yielded the 18 T cell receptor beta chains listed below, sequenced in a study of T cells in localized non-small cell lung cancer. Only in-frame clones appear in the TCRdb table, and some are missing; sequencing was by immunoSEQ multiplex PCR. Among 30,000 to 35,000 clones listed, almost 90% were seen once. Sequencing was performed on peripheral blood, taken before any cancer treatment. These receptors were obtained from a woman aged 35 to 70 with stage I lung adenocarcinoma.

The V call is TRBV2, the J call TRBJ1-5, with a possible D match to TRBD1 (5 bases). CDR3 length equals 14 residues. Deletions cut 3 bases from V and 4 bases from J, with 10 bases between. CDR1 and CDR2 from the germline V gene are SNHLY and FYNNEI. The CDR3, as DNA: TGTGCCAGCAGTGACGGGGGGAGGAATCAGCCCCAGCATTTT. It translates to CASSDGGRNQPQHF.

V usage is TRBV7-3 and J usage is TRBJ2-5, with TRBD2 matching over 7 bases. This CDR3 has 16 amino acids. V dropped 2 bases and J dropped 2; count of bases not matched to a gene: 8. CDR1 and CDR2 (germline): SGHTA, FQGTGA. The DNA for the CDR3 is TGTGCCAGCAGCTTATGCGCGGGAGCTCTTCAAGAGACCCAGTACTTC. Its translation is CASSLCAGALQETQYF.

V and J are TRBV6-5 and TRBJ2-7; D remains unclear. V shed 6 bases and J shed 6 bases, with 9 bases lying between them. CDR1 MNHEY and CDR2 SVGAGI come from the germline V gene. This CDR3 comprises 11 residues. CDR3 residues: CASRYGAEQYF. CDR3 sequence (DNA): TGTGCCAGCAGGTACGGAGCCGAGCAGTACTTC.

V is TRBV9 and J is TRBJ2-5; 10 bases line up with TRBD1. The ends lost 0 bases at V and 5 bases at J; junction bases unmatched: 4. CDR3 length equals 15 residues. Germline-derived CDR1 and CDR2 are SGDLS and YYNGEE. CDR3 in DNA: TGTGCCAGCAGCGTAGCCGTGACAGGGGGCGAGACCCAGTACTTC. It translates to CASSVAVTGGETQYF.

The chain combines TRBV9 with TRBJ1-3; D gene unclear. Germline CDR1 and CDR2: SGDLS and YYNGEE. The CDR3 is made up of 20 amino acids. V was shortened by 0 bases and J by 4 bases, with 26 bases between the two germline ends. The DNA for the CDR3 is TGTGCCAGCAGCGTAGGTAACCGGTGGATTAATAGCCCGCTAGGAAACACCATATATTTT. This encodes CASSVGNRWINSPLGNTIYF. Based on the CDR3 plus reference TRBV9 and TRBJ1-3, the full variable domain is DSGVTQTPKHLITATGQRVTLRCSPRSGDLSVYWYQQSLDQGLQFLIQYYNGEERAKGNILERFSAQQFPDLHSELNLSSLELGDSALYFCASSVGNRWINSPLGNTIYFGEGSWLTVV.

This chain connects TRBV6-5 to TRBJ1-1; D is ambiguous. The CDR3 consists of 13 residues. Germline CDR1 and CDR2: MNHEY and SVGAGI. Trimming cost V 5 bases and J 1 base, with 8 bases left between them. The CDR3 DNA sequence: TGTGCCAGCAGTCCCATAGGGAACACTGAAGCTTTCTTT. Protein: CASSPIGNTEAFF.

The chain joins TRBV5-4 to TRBJ2-7, with TRBD1 identical over 8 bases. V was pared by 4 bases and J by 0 bases, with 6 bases of the junction left unmatched. CDR3 length: 15 residues. In germline, CDR1 is SGHNT, CDR2 YYREEE (reference sequence). The CDR3 DNA reads as TGTGCCAGCAGCCAGAACAGGGGGAGCTCCTACGAGCAGTACTTC. Its translation: CASSQNRGSSYEQYF. Complete variable domain (other parts from reference TRBV5-4 and TRBJ2-7): ETGVTQSPTHLIKTRGQQVTLRCSSQSGHNTVSWYQQALGQGPQFIFQYYREEENGRGNFPPRFSGLQFPNYSSELNVNALELDDSALYLCASSQNRGSSYEQYFGPGTRLTVT.

The chain has TRBV5-1 and TRBJ2-2, with TRBD2 identical over 9 bases. The germline CDR1 and CDR2 sequences are SGHRS and YFSETQ. V gave up 6 bases and J gave up 3 bases; unmatched junction bases: 3. The CDR3 totals 14 residues. As DNA, the CDR3 is TGCGCCAGCAAACGACTAGCGGACACCGGGGAGCTGTTTTTT. As protein: CASKRLADTGELFF. The entire variable domain, with the rest obtained from reference TRBV5-1 and TRBJ2-2, is as follows: KAGVTQTPRYLIKTRGQQVTLSCSPISGHRSVSWYQQTPGQGLQFLFEYFSETQRNKGNFPGRFSGRQFSNSRSEMNVSTLELGDSALYLCASKRLADTGELFFGEGSRLTVL.

J is TRBJ2-3 and V is TRBV30, with 9 bases fitting TRBD2. CDR1 and CDR2 (germline): GTSNPN, SVGIG (reference sequence). This CDR3 is built from 15 residues. Trimming at V came to 2 bases and at J to 2 bases, leaving 5 bases not matched to a gene. For the CDR3, the DNA is TGTGCCTGGAGTAGGCTAGCGGGGCTCACAGATACGCAGTATTTT. Encoded protein: CAWSRLAGLTDTQYF.

V gene TRBV7-9 combines with J gene TRBJ2-2; tentatively, D is TRBD2 (5 bases). The V end was cut by 5 bases, the J end by 5 bases, with 21 bases between. CDR1 SEHNR and CDR2 FQNEAQ come from the germline V gene (reference sequence). There are 17 residues in the CDR3. This CDR3 is CASSPWTLRSVTGELFF. Here the CDR3 DNA reads TGTGCCAGCAGCCCGTGGACTCTTAGATCGGTGACCGGGGAGCTGTTTTTT.

The J gene is TRBJ2-5, the V gene TRBV7-9, with unresolved D. Deletions cut 7 bases from V and 5 bases from J, with 17 bases between. The CDR3 is made up of 14 amino acids. The V gene's germline CDR1 is SEHNR and CDR2 FQNEAQ (reference sequence). The CDR3 loop reads CASNPSPARETQYF. In DNA, the CDR3 is TGTGCCAGCAACCCCTCCCCAGCACGGGAGACCCAGTACTTC.

This sequence joins TRBV10-3 and TRBJ2-3, with unresolved D. This CDR3 contains 11 residues. V lost 10 bases and J 2 bases, leaving 7 bases between the germline ends. CDR1 ENHRY and CDR2 SYGVKD come from the germline V gene. CDR3 loop: CATGDTDTQYF. In DNA, the CDR3 is TGTGCCACTGGGGACACAGATACGCAGTATTTT.

This sequence joins TRBV5-4 and TRBJ2-3, with 8 bases fitting TRBD2. This CDR3 contains 18 residues. V shed 0 bases, J shed 5 bases, and the junction held 14 bases outside the gene matches. Germline V gene data show CDR1 as SGHNT and CDR2 as YYREEE (reference sequence). This CDR3 is CASSLEIGGGGHGDTQYF. CDR3 nucleotide sequence: TGTGCCAGCAGCTTGGAAATTGGTGGCGGGGGGCATGGAGATACGCAGTATTTT. Full variable domain (remainder filled in from reference TRBV5-4 and TRBJ2-3): ETGVTQSPTHLIKTRGQQVTLRCSSQSGHNTVSWYQQALGQGPQFIFQYYREEENGRGNFPPRFSGLQFPNYSSELNVNALELDDSALYLCASSLEIGGGGHGDTQYFGPGTRLTVL.

This rearrangement joins TRBV6-1 to TRBJ2-2, with D maybe TRBD2 (6 bases). The CDR3 extends over 15 amino acids. Germline loops: CDR1 MNHNS, CDR2 SASEGT. Trimming left V 4 bases short and J 0 bases short, with 9 bases between. The CDR3: CASSVWGANTGELFF. The CDR3 coding sequence is TGTGCCAGCAGTGTTTGGGGGGCGAACACCGGGGAGCTGTTTTTT.

The chain is built from TRBV9 and TRBJ1-1; D call uncertain. V was pared by 3 bases and J by 0 bases, with 9 bases between. The CDR3 totals 14 residues. CDR1 and CDR2 (germline): SGDLS, YYNGEE. The CDR3 coding sequence is TGTGCCAGCAGCGGTGGATACATGAACACTGAAGCTTTCTTT. This codes for CASSGGYMNTEAFF.

In DNA, the CDR3 is TGTGCCAGCTCACCAAGGACAGGGGGGTCCCATCGTGATGAGCAGTTCTTC. Its protein product is CASSPRTGGSHRDEQFF. The chain employs TRBV18 and TRBJ2-1; the match to TRBD1 covers 10 bases. J lost 8 bases, V lost 2 bases, and 12 bases had no gene match. From germline, CDR1 is KGHSH and CDR2 LQKENI. This CDR3 is built from 17 residues.

This chain links TRBV16 with TRBJ2-5; D gene uncertain. The CDR3 has 13 amino acids. CDR1 and CDR2 (germline): KGHSY, FQNENV. V lost 4 bases to trimming and J lost 1 base, with 7 bases between them. The CDR3 protein is CASSRAIQETQYF. The CDR3 nucleotides are TGTGCCAGCAGCCGGGCCATCCAAGAGACCCAGTACTTC.

This clone was found once. The chain combines TRBV4-2 with TRBJ1-6, with 8 bases aligning to TRBD1. The CDR3 contains 15 residues. After removal of 2 bases from V and 10 bases from J, the junction contained 7 bases not matched to a gene. Looked up from germline, CDR1 is LGHNA and CDR2 is YNFKEQ. The CDR3, as DNA: TGTGCCAGCAGCCAAAAGGACAGGGAGGAATCACCCCTCCACTTT. It is translated as CASSQKDREESPLHF.